One sample yielded the 32 T cell receptor beta chains listed below, sequenced in a study of blood T cells in healthy people across ages. A sample-barcoded 5' primer and a J-beta primer mix were used in a second PCR of roughly 6 to 11 cycles. Each CDR3 protein gets one entry after TCRdb re-called the 5' RACE reads with MiXCR. The sample consists of about 840,000 distinct CDR3 sequences, approximately 32% of them appearing once. The same sample was also studied in work on T cells of mothers and their children.

Input material: blood. These receptors originate from a woman aged 40 to 55 in good health.

This rearrangement joins TRBV6-2 or TRBV6-3 to TRBJ2-1; 8 bases are shared with TRBD1. With 2 bases clipped from V and 0 bases from J, the junction kept 9 bases outside the gene matches. Germline values: CDR1 MNHEY, CDR2 SVGEGT. The CDR3 spans 18 residues. CDR3 nucleotide sequence: TGTGCCAGCAGTTACCGGCGGACAGGGTTAAGCTCCTACAATGAGCAGTTCTTC. Translated: CASSYRRTGLSSYNEQFF.

This rearrangement joins TRBV5-8 to TRBJ2-4; 11 bases fit TRBD2. J was trimmed by 7 bases and V by 2 bases; bases with no gene match: 5. The CDR3 length is 15 residues. The germline V gene has CDR1 SGHTS and CDR2 YDEGEE. In DNA form, the CDR3 reads TGTGCCAGCAGCTTAATGGGGACTAGCGGTAACATTCAGTACTTC. As protein: CASSLMGTSGNIQYF.

This clonotype has more than one count but fewer than ten. The chain links TRBV10-3 to TRBJ1-5; D is undetermined. Germline values: CDR1 ENHRY, CDR2 SYGVKD. Trimming removed 2 bases at V and 7 bases at J, with 12 bases between. The length of the CDR3 is 14 residues. In DNA form, the CDR3 reads TGTGCCATCAGTGAGATAAAGGGAGGCCAGCCCCAGCATTTT. It is translated as CAISEIKGGQPQHF.

To note about this clonotype: A read error may explain this, as a much larger clone is one base away. The J gene is TRBJ2-1, the V gene TRBV24-1, with D hard to call. From germline, CDR1 is KGHDR and CDR2 SFDVKD. V was pared by 1 base and J by 3 bases, with 3 bases between. The CDR3 runs 13 residues. CDR3 sequence reads: CATSDLGYNEQFF. The CDR3 DNA follows: TGTGCCACCAGTGATTTAGGCTACAATGAGCAGTTCTTC.

This clonotype was observed once. This chain links TRBV9 with TRBJ1-1; 9 bases are shared with TRBD1. J gave up 6 bases and V 3 bases, and 6 bases lay outside the gene matches. This CDR3 is 14 amino acids long. CDR1 SGDLS and CDR2 YYNGEE come from the germline V gene. This CDR3 reads CASSAPTGGSEAFF. As DNA, the CDR3 is TGTGCCAGCAGCGCCCCGACAGGGGGGTCTGAAGCTTTCTTT. Variable domain in full (rest from reference TRBV9 and TRBJ1-1): DSGVTQTPKHLITATGQRVTLRCSPRSGDLSVYWYQQSLDQGLQFLIQYYNGEERAKGNILERFSAQQFPDLHSELNLSSLELGDSALYFCASSAPTGGSEAFFGQGTRLTVV.

The chain links TRBV3-1 to TRBJ1-1; D is ambiguous. This CDR3 spans 14 amino acids. V lost 3 bases to trimming and J lost 1 base, with 9 bases between them. CDR1 LGHDT and CDR2 YNNKEL come from the germline V gene (reference sequence). The CDR3 protein is CASSQGNRNTEAFF. Here the CDR3 DNA reads TGTGCCAGCAGCCAGGGGAATAGGAACACTGAAGCTTTCTTT.

J is TRBJ2-1 and V is TRBV7-2; D not certain. Germline values: CDR1 SGHTA, CDR2 FQGNSA. Trimming took off 3 bases at V and 4 bases at J, with 7 bases between the two ends. The CDR3 covers 13 residues. As DNA, the CDR3 is TGTGCCAGCAGCTTGCTTAATTACAATGAGCAGTTCTTC. This encodes CASSLLNYNEQFF.

V gene TRBV15 combines with J gene TRBJ1-3, with D perhaps matching TRBD1 (6 bases). The CDR3 loop spans 15 amino acids. CDR1 and CDR2 from the germline V gene are LNHNV and YYDKDF (reference sequence). Trimming shortened V by 0 bases and J by 4 bases, and 10 bases separated the two germline ends. The CDR3 bases are TGTGCCACCAGCAGAGATAGGGGGTTCGGAAACACCATATATTTT. This gives the protein CATSRDRGFGNTIYF. The full variable domain, its missing parts supplied by reference TRBV15 and TRBJ1-3, is DAMVIQNPRYQVTQFGKPVTLSCSQTLNHNVMYWYQQKSSQAPKLLFHYYDKDFNNEADTPDNFQSRRPNTSFCFLDIRSPGLGDTAMYLCATSRDRGFGNTIYFGEGSWLTVV.

The chain's CDR3 is CASSLGQNPYEQYF. The CDR3 nucleotides are TGTGCCAGCAGCTTGGGCCAGAACCCCTACGAGCAGTACTTC. The chain couples TRBV7-8 to TRBJ2-5; no definite D call. The closer fit of TRBJ2-7 to the DNA end suggests the J call may be wrong. The CDR3 covers 14 residues. Looked up from germline, CDR1 is SGHVS and CDR2 is FQNEAQ.

This clonotype came up many times. V is TRBV20-1 and J is TRBJ2-7; 9 positions match TRBD1. Trimming cost V 0 bases and J 0 bases; bases outside gene matches: 12. This CDR3 is 18 amino acids long. Germline V gives CDR1 DFQATT, CDR2 SNEGSKA (reference sequence). The CDR3 sequence: CSARDLVGQGILSYEQYF. The CDR3 DNA sequence: TGCAGTGCTAGAGATCTCGTGGGACAGGGAATCCTCTCCTACGAGCAGTACTTC.

A remark on this clonotype: A much more abundant neighbour one base away suggests this may be a read error. The gene calls are TRBV5-1 and TRBJ2-5, with TRBD1 identical over 8 bases. This CDR3 spans 14 amino acids. Germline V CDR1 and CDR2: SGHRS, YFSETQ. The CDR3 bases are TGCGCCAGCAGCTTGGACAGGGGGGCAGAGGCCCAGTACTTC. Protein: CASSLDRGAEAQYF.

This clonotype has ten or more counts. V usage is TRBV5-1 and J usage is TRBJ1-1, with a possible D match to TRBD1 (6 bases). CDR3 size: 16 residues. CDR1 is SGHRS, CDR2 YFSETQ, per germline. V dropped 2 bases and J dropped 0 bases, with 14 bases sitting between them. The CDR3 sequence: CASSLRGYRMNTEAFF. The CDR3 DNA follows: TGCGCCAGCAGCTTAAGGGGGTACAGGATGAACACTGAAGCTTTCTTT.

A note on this clonotype: One end of the junction is discordant with germline, which a read error may explain. The V call is TRBV18, the J call TRBJ2-6, with a possible D match to TRBD1 (5 bases). Germline V CDR1 and CDR2: KGHSH, LQKENI. This CDR3 has 16 amino acids. The CDR3 DNA sequence: TGTGCCAGCTCACCACCGATGACGACTGGGGCCAACGCCCTGACTTTC. Amino acids: CASSPPMTTGANALTF.

The CDR3 DNA reads TGTGCCAGCAGCCAAGATTGGGGGGCACTAGGGACTGAAGCTTTCTTT. Translation: CASSQDWGALGTEAFF. The chain couples TRBV14 to TRBJ1-1, with D possibly being TRBD1 (6 bases). CDR3 size: 16 residues. CDR1 is SGHDN, CDR2 FVKESK, per germline. Trimming removed 0 bases from V and 5 bases from J, with 16 bases in between.

The rearrangement uses TRBV20-1 and TRBJ2-7; D possibly corresponds to TRBD2 (7 bases). V was cut by 4 bases and J by 0 bases, with 19 bases left in between. CDR3 length: 16 amino acids. CDR1 is DFQATT, CDR2 SNEGSKA, per germline (reference sequence). Here the CDR3 reads CSAKGGRRGISYEQYF. The CDR3, as DNA: TGCAGTGCTAAGGGGGGGCGTAGGGGGATCTCCTACGAGCAGTACTTC.

The CDR3 DNA follows: TGTGCCAGCAGTCCTAATACCTTAAAAGGCTATGGCTACACCTTC. This codes for CASSPNTLKGYGYTF. The rearrangement uses TRBV27 and TRBJ1-2, with D hard to call. From germline, CDR1 is MNHEY and CDR2 SMNVEV (reference sequence). Trimming removed 5 bases at V and 4 bases at J, with 17 bases between. The CDR3 has 15 amino acids.

This clonotype was counted only a few times. This chain connects TRBV3-1 to TRBJ2-7, with 8 bases matching TRBD1. This CDR3 region has 13 residues. With V trimmed by 8 bases and J by 3 bases, 6 bases remained unmatched. Germline CDR1 reads LGHDT; CDR2 reads YNNKEL (reference sequence). CDR3 sequence reads: CASAQGAGYEQYF. In DNA form, the CDR3 reads TGTGCCAGCGCCCAGGGGGCAGGCTACGAGCAGTACTTC.

The chain employs TRBV6-1 and TRBJ2-7; 16 bases are shared with TRBD2. Gene TRBJ2-5 matches the end of the DNA better, so the J call may be wrong. The CDR3 totals 18 residues. Germline CDR1 and CDR2: MNHNS and SASEGT. DNA for the CDR3: TGTGCCAGCAGTCCCCCCGGGACTAGCGGGGGGGCCGGAAAGACCCAGTACTTC. It specifies CASSPPGTSGGAGKTQYF.

This clonotype has a handful of counts. The chain couples TRBV27 to TRBJ2-1; TRBD2 matches 11 bases. The germline CDR1 and CDR2 sequences are MNHEY and SMNVEV (reference sequence). The CDR3 sequence is 13 residues long. CDR3 DNA sequence: TGTGTTAGCGGGGGGGCATTTGACAATGAGCAGTTCTTC. It specifies CVSGGAFDNEQFF.

The sample holds many counts of this clonotype. The chain recombines TRBV10-3 with TRBJ2-7, with TRBD1 matching over 8 bases. The CDR3 covers 14 residues. The V gene's germline CDR1 is ENHRY and CDR2 SYGVKD. Trimming took 4 bases from V and 4 from J; bases not matched to a gene: 6. This CDR3 reads CAISADRGRYEQYF. The CDR3 DNA reads as TGTGCCATCAGTGCCGACAGGGGTCGGTACGAGCAGTACTTC.

Points on this clonotype: A much bigger clone sits one base away, suggesting this may be a read error. The V gene is TRBV7-2, the J gene TRBJ1-6, with 9 bases fitting TRBD1. Germline V CDR1 and CDR2: SGHTA, FQGNSA. With V trimmed by 0 bases and J by 8 bases, 5 bases remained unmatched. This CDR3 contains 16 residues. The CDR3 nucleotides read TGTGCCAGCAGCTTAGCAGGACAGGGGAATCATTCACCCCTCCACTTT. Protein sequence: CASSLAGQGNHSPLHF.

This clonotype was counted at least ten times. The CDR3 region is CASSRYNEQFF. The CDR3 nucleotides are TGTGCCAGCAGCCGGTACAATGAGCAGTTCTTC. V usage is TRBV6-2 or TRBV6-3 and J usage is TRBJ2-1; D uncertain. There are 11 residues in the CDR3. Trimming pared 6 bases from V and 4 bases from J, leaving 4 bases between. Germline V gene lookup returns CDR1 MNHEY and CDR2 SVGEGT.

This clonotype has more than one count but fewer than ten. This sequence joins TRBV7-9 and TRBJ1-4; TRBD1 matches 7 bases. The CDR3 is 17 amino acids. Germline CDR1 reads SEHNR; CDR2 reads FQNEAQ (reference sequence). J lost 8 bases, V lost 3 bases, and 15 bases had no gene match. CDR3: CASSFPLGQDLTEKLFF. The CDR3 DNA sequence: TGTGCCAGCAGCTTCCCACTTGGACAGGACTTAACGGAAAAACTGTTTTTT.

A remark on this clonotype: A much larger clone differs by one base, so this may be a read error. J is TRBJ1-2 and V is TRBV29-1; 9 nucleotides align to TRBD1. The length of the CDR3 is 15 residues. Per the germline V gene, CDR1 is SQVTM and CDR2 is ANQGSEA. Here the CDR3 DNA reads TGCAGCGTTGAAGGGGACAGGGAGTGGCGTTTTGGCTGCACCTTC. Translated, it gives CSVEGDREWRFGCTF.

This clonotype was counted many times. The V call is TRBV28, the J call TRBJ2-3; either TRBD1 or TRBD2 may supply D (5 bases each). The CDR3 has 14 amino acids. V was clipped by 7 bases and J by 2 bases, with 13 bases between them. CDR1 MDHEN and CDR2 SYDVKM come from the germline V gene. The DNA of the CDR3 is TGTGCCAGCACCACGGGGCAGATCACAGATACGCAGTATTTT. This codes for CASTTGQITDTQYF.

The V and J genes are TRBV7-2 and TRBJ2-1, with TRBD2 as a possible D gene (6 bases). Germline V gene lookup returns CDR1 SGHTA and CDR2 FQGNSA. There are 14 residues in the CDR3. V dropped 8 bases and J dropped 11 bases, with 22 bases sitting between them. CDR3 bases: TGTGCCAGCGAAAACACCGGGACTCCAATAAAGCAGTTCTTC. Translating gives CASENTGTPIKQFF.

This clonotype was counted between two and nine times. The V call is TRBV20-1, the J call TRBJ2-1, with 8 bases matching TRBD1. J was trimmed by 7 bases and V by 0 bases; bases with no gene match: 8. The CDR3 is 15 amino acids. Germline CDR1 is DFQATT and CDR2 is SNEGSKA (reference sequence). CDR3: CSARDIGQGLNEQFF. CDR3 nucleotide sequence: TGCAGTGCTAGAGATATAGGACAGGGATTGAATGAGCAGTTCTTC.

This chain links TRBV4-1 with TRBJ1-4; D is ambiguous. Trimming removed 4 bases at V and 5 bases at J, with 11 bases between. CDR1 MGHRA and CDR2 YSYEKL come from the germline V gene. CDR3 length equals 14 residues. The CDR3 loop reads CASSLRVTNEKLFF. DNA for the CDR3: TGCGCCAGCAGCCTACGGGTGACAAATGAAAAACTGTTTTTT.

This clonotype was observed a few times. A much larger clonotype is one base distant, so this may be a read error. J is TRBJ2-7 and V is TRBV28; D ambiguous. Trimming removed 2 bases at V and 6 bases at J, with 11 bases between. CDR1 is MDHEN, CDR2 SYDVKM, per germline. The CDR3 extends over 13 amino acids. The CDR3 sequence: CASSLGPWAEQYF. The CDR3 region has the DNA TGTGCCAGCAGTTTAGGACCCTGGGCCGAGCAGTACTTC.

The table lists this clonotype with a few counts. This rearrangement joins TRBV25-1 to TRBJ2-5, with 7 bases aligning to TRBD2. From germline, CDR1 is MGHDK and CDR2 SYGVNS. This CDR3 is built from 15 residues. V lost 7 bases, J lost 2 bases, and 10 bases stayed unmatched. The CDR3 protein is CASIPGASGQETQYF. CDR3 sequence (DNA): TGTGCCAGCATCCCCGGGGCTAGCGGACAAGAGACCCAGTACTTC.

This clonotype was counted at least ten times. J is TRBJ2-5 and V is TRBV9; D may correspond to TRBD1 or TRBD2 (6 bases each). V shed 6 bases and J shed 5 bases, with 17 bases lying between them. CDR1 and CDR2 from the germline V gene are SGDLS and YYNGEE. This CDR3 contains 14 residues. CDR3 in amino acids: CASNREVVDETQYF. The CDR3 nucleotides read TGTGCCAGCAACAGGGAGGTAGTCGATGAGACCCAGTACTTC.

A note on this clonotype: At one boundary the junction diverges from the germline segment, which might be a read error. This chain connects TRBV5-1 to TRBJ1-2, with unresolved D. This CDR3 has 13 amino acids. From germline, CDR1 is SGHRS and CDR2 YFSETQ. The CDR3 DNA follows: TGCGTCAGCAGCTTGGATGGGAGTGTTGGCTGCACCTTC. Translated: CVSSLDGSVGCTF.